This record concerns one T cell receptor beta chain sequence. This entry belongs to a study of shared clonotypes between healthy human individuals. V gave up 1 base and J gave up 3 bases, with 13 bases separating them. The germline gives CDR1 SGHAT, CDR2 FQNNGV. The CDR3 length is 15 residues. Data came from immunoSEQ multiplex PCR; TCRdb stores just in-frame clones and leaves some out. The table includes around 1,900,000 clones, 80% to 95% detected once. In the naive CD8 group, cells lacked CD45RO and were positively selected for CCR7, so terminally differentiated effector memory CD45RA+ cells were left out.

The sequenced sample consisted of naive CD8+ T cells from PBMCs. This TCR came from a man aged 18-30 years in good health. Some clones in this sample may be carry-over from other donors' samples. The rearrangement links TRBV11-2 to TRBJ2-7; the D gene is possibly TRBD2 (5 bases). The CDR3 coding sequence is TGTGCCAGCAGCTTAGCGGTTTCGGGGTTCTACGAGCAGTACTTC. Protein: CASSLAVSGFYEQYF.